These 23 T cell receptor beta chains were all obtained from the same sample, sequenced in a study of CD8 T cells in Susac syndrome. RNA totalling roughly 0.5 to 1 ug underwent reverse transcription with random hexamers. TCRdb redid the calling of the immunoSEQ multiplex PCR reads with MiXCR, one entry per CDR3 protein. The sample carries about 80,000 distinct CDR3 sequences, around 94% recorded once. The sample comprised CD8+ T cells from PBMCs. The receptors were sampled from a human donor in good health.

The chain uses TRBV24-1 and TRBJ2-1, with a weak D call TRBD1 (5 bases). The germline V gene has CDR1 KGHDR and CDR2 SFDVKD. Trimming left V 5 bases short and J 7 bases short, with 11 bases between. The length of the CDR3 is 13 residues. Here the CDR3 DNA reads TGTGCCACCAGTGCGGACACCTGGAATGAGCAGTTCTTC. This sequence encodes CATSADTWNEQFF.

This chain uses TRBV20-1 with TRBJ1-4, with TRBD1 identical over 8 bases. Trimming at V came to 6 bases and at J to 8 bases, leaving 5 bases not matched to a gene. Germline assignment: CDR1 DFQATT and CDR2 SNEGSKA (reference sequence). The CDR3 sequence is 12 residues long. CDR3 amino acids: CSAIGDREKLFF. DNA of the CDR3: TGCAGTGCAATCGGGGACAGGGAAAAACTGTTTTTT.

The chain links TRBV9 to TRBJ1-5; D not resolved. The germline V gene encodes CDR1 SGDLS and CDR2 YYNGEE. V lost 4 bases to trimming and J lost 3 bases, with 11 bases between them. The CDR3 is made up of 14 amino acids. Written as DNA, the CDR3 is TGTGCCAGCAGCCTGGACGGGAACAATCAGCCCCAGCATTTT. It specifies CASSLDGNNQPQHF.

V usage is TRBV20-1 and J usage is TRBJ2-3, with D possibly being TRBD2 (5 bases). From germline, CDR1 is DFQATT and CDR2 SNEGSKA (reference sequence). The CDR3 runs to 14 residues. V lost 3 bases to trimming and J lost 6 bases, with 16 bases between them. CDR3 in DNA: TGCAGTGCTAGGGACCCAGGTTCGGGGGATACGCAGTATTTT. Its translation is CSARDPGSGDTQYF.

The chain uses TRBV2 and TRBJ2-7; weak D call: TRBD2 (6 bases). The V end was cut by 7 bases, the J end by 5 bases, with 18 bases between. The CDR3 is 14 amino acids. Germline-derived CDR1 and CDR2 are SNHLY and FYNNEI. The CDR3 loop reads CASTLSGGADEQYF. In nucleotides, the CDR3 is TGTGCCAGCACTCTTTCCGGGGGAGCGGACGAGCAGTACTTC.

The rearrangement joins TRBV29-1 to TRBJ1-5; 10 positions match TRBD1. CDR1 is SQVTM, CDR2 ANQGSEA, per germline. The CDR3 contains 15 residues. After removal of 1 base from V and 11 bases from J, the junction contained 11 bases not matched to a gene. The CDR3 DNA follows: TGCAGCGTTGAAGTGTTTGGACAGGGGGGACGAGCCCAGCATTTT. This translates into CSVEVFGQGGRAQHF.

V usage is TRBV12-3 or TRBV12-4 and J usage is TRBJ2-5, with D perhaps assigned TRBD1 or TRBD2 (5 bases each). This CDR3 comprises 15 residues. Trimming shortened V by 3 bases and J by 2 bases, and 13 bases separated the two germline ends. The CDR3 sequence: CASSLGRRPQETQYF. The CDR3 nucleotides are TGTGCCAGCAGTTTGGGACGGAGGCCGCAAGAGACCCAGTACTTC.

This rearrangement joins TRBV5-6 to TRBJ2-6; D is ambiguous. V shed 2 bases and J shed 0 bases, with 9 bases lying between them. Germline V lookup: CDR1 SGHDT, CDR2 YYEEEE. The CDR3 contains 16 residues. The CDR3 is CASSLGFSSGANVLTF. The CDR3 bases are TGTGCCAGCAGCTTAGGCTTCTCCTCTGGGGCCAACGTCCTGACTTTC.

This chain connects TRBV11-2 to TRBJ2-1; D assignment may be TRBD1 or TRBD2 (5 bases each). Between the trimmed V and J ends, which lost 0 bases and 10 bases, there was a span of 22 bases. The CDR3 is 17 amino acids. Germline lookup yields CDR1 SGHAT and CDR2 FQNNGV. The CDR3 DNA follows: TGTGCCAGCAGCTTAGATTCTTGGGGCGGAGGCCCTGTGGAGCAGTTCTTC. Translation: CASSLDSWGGGPVEQFF.

V and J are TRBV10-3 and TRBJ2-4; D is uncertain. Deletions cut 6 bases from V and 1 base from J, with 4 bases between. The CDR3 runs to 12 residues. The V gene's germline CDR1 is ENHRY and CDR2 SYGVKD. CDR3 sequence (DNA): TGTGCCATCAGGGGGGCCAAAAACATTCAGTACTTC. As protein: CAIRGAKNIQYF.

The chain has TRBV29-1 and TRBJ2-1, with D unresolved. The CDR3 sequence is 13 residues long. CDR1 SQVTM and CDR2 ANQGSEA come from the germline V gene. Trimming removed 3 bases at V and 3 bases at J, with 9 bases between. The CDR3 spells CSVEGVRYNEQFF. The CDR3 DNA follows: TGCAGCGTTGAGGGCGTCCGCTACAATGAGCAGTTCTTC.

This sequence joins TRBV9 and TRBJ2-1; D is unclear. The V gene's germline CDR1 is SGDLS and CDR2 YYNGEE. Trimming took 0 bases from V and 10 from J, leaving 14 bases between them. The CDR3 is 14 residues long. CDR3 region: CASSVGEWVGEQFF. The CDR3 nucleotides read TGTGCCAGCAGCGTAGGAGAGTGGGTCGGGGAGCAGTTCTTC.

The chain combines TRBV7-9 with TRBJ2-5; D remains unclear. CDR3 size: 14 residues. V was clipped by 1 base and J by 2 bases, with 8 bases between them. Germline V gene data show CDR1 as SEHNR and CDR2 as FQNEAQ (reference sequence). The CDR3 loop reads CASSLDGWQETQYF. The CDR3 DNA follows: TGTGCCAGCAGCTTAGATGGCTGGCAAGAGACCCAGTACTTC.

The chain couples TRBV6-5 to TRBJ1-1; a weak D match, TRBD1 (5 bases). This CDR3 is 16 amino acids long. Germline lookup yields CDR1 MNHEY and CDR2 SVGAGI. Trimming pared 3 bases from V and 1 base from J, leaving 15 bases between. The CDR3, as DNA: TGTGCCAGCAGTTATCGGGGCGTCACGGGGAACACTGAAGCTTTCTTT. This encodes CASSYRGVTGNTEAFF.

The chain carries TRBV20-1 and TRBJ2-7; D gene ambiguous. The length of the CDR3 is 17 residues. Trimming shortened V by 0 bases and J by 5 bases, and 23 bases separated the two germline ends. CDR1 DFQATT and CDR2 SNEGSKA come from the germline V gene (reference sequence). The CDR3 spells CSARDLERLPGRNEQYF. CDR3 coding DNA: TGCAGTGCTAGAGATCTCGAAAGACTCCCCGGTAGAAACGAGCAGTACTTC.

The V call is TRBV9, the J call TRBJ2-7; D could derive from TRBD1 or TRBD2 (5 bases each). The germline CDR1 and CDR2 sequences are SGDLS and YYNGEE. This CDR3 region has 14 residues. Trimming cost V 0 bases and J 6 bases, with 13 bases left between them. The CDR3 DNA sequence: TGTGCCAGCAGCGTAGGGGGACGCCCGCGCGAGCAGTACTTC. It specifies CASSVGGRPREQYF.

The J gene is TRBJ1-2, the V gene TRBV9; no firm D call. From germline, CDR1 is SGDLS and CDR2 YYNGEE. Trimming removed 7 bases at V and 8 bases at J, with 15 bases between. This CDR3 has 12 amino acids. The CDR3 here is CASRASPDGYTF. Written as DNA, the CDR3 is TGTGCCAGCCGGGCGTCTCCGGACGGCTACACCTTC.

The chain joins TRBV13 to TRBJ2-3; D is ambiguous. Germline V gives CDR1 PRHDT, CDR2 FYEKMQ (reference sequence). Trimming took 0 bases from V and 2 from J, leaving 6 bases between them. The CDR3 consists of 14 residues. This chain's CDR3 is CASSLGLFTDTQYF. As DNA, the CDR3 is TGTGCCAGCAGCTTAGGGCTGTTCACAGATACGCAGTATTTT. The complete variable domain, with remaining parts taken from reference TRBV13 and TRBJ2-3, reads AAGVIQSPRHLIKEKRETATLKCYPIPRHDTVYWYQQGPGQDPQFLISFYEKMQSDKGSIPDRFSAQQFSDYHSELNMSSLELGDSALYFCASSLGLFTDTQYFGPGTRLTVL.

V gene TRBV6-1 combines with J gene TRBJ2-1, with a tentative D call TRBD1 (6 bases). Trimming cost V 6 bases and J 8 bases, with 23 bases left between them. Germline V gene sequence: CDR1 MNHNS, CDR2 SASEGT. The CDR3 sequence is 16 residues long. DNA for the CDR3: TGTGCCAGCAGCCCCCAACCGGCAGGGGTTAGCGATGAGCAGTTCTTC. This encodes CASSPQPAGVSDEQFF.

V usage is TRBV27 and J usage is TRBJ2-3; 8 nucleotides align to TRBD1. The length of the CDR3 is 15 residues. Germline CDR1 reads MNHEY; CDR2 reads SMNVEV (reference sequence). V lost 2 bases, J lost 2 bases, and 3 bases stayed unmatched. CDR3 in DNA: TGTGCCAGCAGTTTAGGGACAGGTCTCACAGATACGCAGTATTTT. Its protein is CASSLGTGLTDTQYF.

The chain has TRBV6-5 and TRBJ1-1, with D unclear. The ends were cut back, 8 bases at V and 7 bases at J, with 14 bases in the middle. Per the germline V gene, CDR1 is MNHEY and CDR2 is SVGAGI. This CDR3 is 12 amino acids long. This CDR3 reads CASVFRGVEAFF. For the CDR3, the DNA is TGTGCCAGCGTCTTCCGGGGAGTTGAAGCTTTCTTT.

This chain connects TRBV15 to TRBJ2-2; 7 positions match TRBD2. CDR3 length: 16 residues. The junction had 8 bases not matched to a gene; V was cut back by 5 bases and J by 2 bases. The germline CDR1 and CDR2 sequences are LNHNV and YYDKDF (reference sequence). The CDR3 nucleotides are TGTGCCACCAGCTGGACGGGACTACCTAACACCGGGGAGCTGTTTTTT. It yields the protein CATSWTGLPNTGELFF. The complete variable domain, with remaining parts taken from reference TRBV15 and TRBJ2-2, reads DAMVIQNPRYQVTQFGKPVTLSCSQTLNHNVMYWYQQKSSQAPKLLFHYYDKDFNNEADTPDNFQSRRPNTSFCFLDIRSPGLGDTAMYLCATSWTGLPNTGELFFGEGSRLTVL.

The chain uses TRBV2 and TRBJ2-7; D call uncertain. V lost 7 bases, J lost 1 base, and 8 bases lay in between. This CDR3 has 12 amino acids. CDR1 and CDR2 (germline): SNHLY, FYNNEI. CDR3 DNA: TGTGCCAGCACGGGCAGTTCCTACGAGCAGTACGTC. Translating it yields CASTGSSYEQYV.